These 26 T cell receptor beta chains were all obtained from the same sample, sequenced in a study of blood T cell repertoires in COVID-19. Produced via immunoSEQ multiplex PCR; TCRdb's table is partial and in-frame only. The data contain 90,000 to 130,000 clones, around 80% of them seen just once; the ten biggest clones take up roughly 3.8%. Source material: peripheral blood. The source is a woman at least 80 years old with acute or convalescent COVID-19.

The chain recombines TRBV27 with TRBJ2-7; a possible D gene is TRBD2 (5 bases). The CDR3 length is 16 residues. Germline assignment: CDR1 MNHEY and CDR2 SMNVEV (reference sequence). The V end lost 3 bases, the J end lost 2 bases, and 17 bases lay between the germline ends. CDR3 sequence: CASSFVDSVTPYEQYF. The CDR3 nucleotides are TGTGCCAGCAGTTTCGTGGACTCGGTCACCCCCTACGAGCAGTACTTC.

The DNA for the CDR3 is TGTGCCTGGAGTGTACCGGACAATGAGCAGTTCTTC. This encodes CAWSVPDNEQFF. The chain is built from TRBV30 and TRBJ2-1, with D unclear. The CDR3 loop spans 12 amino acids. The germline V and J ends were trimmed by 0 bases and 5 bases, with 5 bases remaining between them. CDR1 is GTSNPN and CDR2 is SVGIG in the germline V gene (reference sequence).

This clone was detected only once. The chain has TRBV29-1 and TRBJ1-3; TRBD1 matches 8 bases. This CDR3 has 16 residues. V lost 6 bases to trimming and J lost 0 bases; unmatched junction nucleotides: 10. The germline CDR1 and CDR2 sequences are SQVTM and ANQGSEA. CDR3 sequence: CSVETRGLYSGNTIYF. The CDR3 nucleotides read TGCAGCGTGGAGACCAGGGGGCTATACTCTGGAAACACCATATATTTT.

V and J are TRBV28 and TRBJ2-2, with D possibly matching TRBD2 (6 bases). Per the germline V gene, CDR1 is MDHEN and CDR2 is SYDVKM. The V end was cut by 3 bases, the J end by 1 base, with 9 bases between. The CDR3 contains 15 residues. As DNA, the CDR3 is TGTGCCAGCAGTTTGGGGACTTTGAACACCGGGGAGCTGTTTTTT. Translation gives CASSLGTLNTGELFF. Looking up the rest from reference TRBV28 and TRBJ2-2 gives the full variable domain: DVKVTQSSRYLVKRTGEKVFLECVQDMDHENMFWYRQDPGLGLRLIYFSYDVKMKEKGDIPEGYSVSREKKERFSLILESASTNQTSMYLCASSLGTLNTGELFFGEGSRLTVL.

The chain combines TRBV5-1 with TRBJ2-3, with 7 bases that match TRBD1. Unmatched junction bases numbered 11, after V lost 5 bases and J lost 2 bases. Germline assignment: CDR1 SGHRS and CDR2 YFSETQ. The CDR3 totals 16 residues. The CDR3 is CASRAGTEITTDTQYF. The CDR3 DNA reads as TGCGCCAGCAGGGCCGGGACAGAGATTACCACAGATACGCAGTATTTT. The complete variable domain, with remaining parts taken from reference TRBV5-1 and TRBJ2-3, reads KAGVTQTPRYLIKTRGQQVTLSCSPISGHRSVSWYQQTPGQGLQFLFEYFSETQRNKGNFPGRFSGRQFSNSRSEMNVSTLELGDSALYLCASRAGTEITTDTQYFGPGTRLTVL.

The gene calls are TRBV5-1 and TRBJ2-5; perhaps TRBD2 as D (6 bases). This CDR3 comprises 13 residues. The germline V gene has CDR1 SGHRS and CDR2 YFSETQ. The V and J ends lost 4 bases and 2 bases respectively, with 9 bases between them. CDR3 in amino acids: CASSVGLQETQYF. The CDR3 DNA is TGCGCCAGCAGCGTCGGACTACAAGAGACCCAGTACTTC. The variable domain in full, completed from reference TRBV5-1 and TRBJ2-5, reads KAGVTQTPRYLIKTRGQQVTLSCSPISGHRSVSWYQQTPGQGLQFLFEYFSETQRNKGNFPGRFSGRQFSNSRSEMNVSTLELGDSALYLCASSVGLQETQYFGPGTRLLVL.

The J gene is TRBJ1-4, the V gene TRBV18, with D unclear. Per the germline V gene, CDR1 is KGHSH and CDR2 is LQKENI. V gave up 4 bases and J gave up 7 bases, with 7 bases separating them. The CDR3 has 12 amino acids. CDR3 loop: CASSLRFEKLFF. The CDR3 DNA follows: TGTGCCAGCTCACTCAGGTTTGAAAAACTGTTTTTT.

This CDR3 is CASSLSGLAGTNEQFF. The CDR3 bases are TGTGCCAGCAGTTTATCCGGTCTAGCGGGCACCAATGAGCAGTTCTTC. V is TRBV27 and J is TRBJ2-1; 8 positions agree with TRBD2. The trim removed 0 bases at V and 6 bases at J, leaving 7 bases unmatched. The CDR3 spans 16 residues. The V gene's germline CDR1 is MNHEY and CDR2 SMNVEV (reference sequence).

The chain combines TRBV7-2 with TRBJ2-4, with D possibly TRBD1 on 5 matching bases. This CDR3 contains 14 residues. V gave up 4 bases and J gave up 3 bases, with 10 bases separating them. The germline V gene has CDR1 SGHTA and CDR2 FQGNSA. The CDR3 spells CASSSGAGKNIQYF. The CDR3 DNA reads TGTGCCAGCAGCTCTGGGGCAGGCAAAAACATTCAGTACTTC.

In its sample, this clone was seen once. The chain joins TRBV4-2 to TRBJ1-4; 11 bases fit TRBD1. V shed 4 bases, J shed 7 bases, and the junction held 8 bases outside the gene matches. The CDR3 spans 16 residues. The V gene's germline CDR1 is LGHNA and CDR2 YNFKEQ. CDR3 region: CASSPTGTGGSEKLFF. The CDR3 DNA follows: TGTGCCAGCAGCCCTACAGGGACAGGGGGGAGTGAAAAACTGTTTTTT.

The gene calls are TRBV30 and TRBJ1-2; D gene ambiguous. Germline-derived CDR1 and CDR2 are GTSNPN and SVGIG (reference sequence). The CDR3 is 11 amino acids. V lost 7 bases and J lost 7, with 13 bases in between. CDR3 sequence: CAFQIGGGYTF. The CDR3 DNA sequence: TGTGCCTTTCAGATCGGAGGTGGCTACACCTTC.

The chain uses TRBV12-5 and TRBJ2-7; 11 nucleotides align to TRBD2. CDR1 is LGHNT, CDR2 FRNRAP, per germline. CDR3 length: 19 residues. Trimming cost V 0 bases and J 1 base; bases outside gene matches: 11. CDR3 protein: CASGLVLGLAVRGSYEQYF. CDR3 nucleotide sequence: TGTGCTAGTGGTTTGGTACTGGGACTAGCGGTTCGGGGGTCCTACGAGCAGTACTTC. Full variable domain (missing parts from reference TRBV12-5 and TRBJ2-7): DARVTQTPRHKVTEMGQEVTMRCQPILGHNTVFWYRQTMMQGLELLAYFRNRAPLDDSGMPKDRFSAEMPDATLATLKIQPSEPRDSAVYFCASGLVLGLAVRGSYEQYFGPGTRLTVT.

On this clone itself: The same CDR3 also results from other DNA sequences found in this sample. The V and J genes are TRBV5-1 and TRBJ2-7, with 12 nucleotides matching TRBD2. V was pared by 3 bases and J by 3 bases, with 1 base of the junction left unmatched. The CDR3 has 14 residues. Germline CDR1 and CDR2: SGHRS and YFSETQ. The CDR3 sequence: CASSSGLAGYEQYF. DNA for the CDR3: TGCGCCAGCAGCTCGGGACTAGCGGGCTACGAGCAGTACTTC.

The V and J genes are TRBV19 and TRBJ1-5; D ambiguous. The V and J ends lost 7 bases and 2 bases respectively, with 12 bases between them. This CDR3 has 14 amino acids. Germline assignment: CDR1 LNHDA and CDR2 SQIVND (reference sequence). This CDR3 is CASIPRVGNQPQHF. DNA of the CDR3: TGTGCCAGTATCCCCCGGGTAGGCAATCAGCCCCAGCATTTT.

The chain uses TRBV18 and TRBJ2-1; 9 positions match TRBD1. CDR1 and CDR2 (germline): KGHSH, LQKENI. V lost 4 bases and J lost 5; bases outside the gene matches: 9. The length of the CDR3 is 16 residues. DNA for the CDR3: TGTGCCAGCTCACTAAGTCCGGGACAGGGTGACAATGAGCAGTTCTTC. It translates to CASSLSPGQGDNEQFF.

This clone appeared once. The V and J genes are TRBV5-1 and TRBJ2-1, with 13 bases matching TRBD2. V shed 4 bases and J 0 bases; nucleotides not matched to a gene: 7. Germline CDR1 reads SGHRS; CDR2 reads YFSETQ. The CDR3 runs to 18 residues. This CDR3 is CASSLGTSGVRSYNEQFF. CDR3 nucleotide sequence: TGCGCCAGCAGCCTCGGGACTAGCGGGGTCCGCTCCTACAATGAGCAGTTCTTC.

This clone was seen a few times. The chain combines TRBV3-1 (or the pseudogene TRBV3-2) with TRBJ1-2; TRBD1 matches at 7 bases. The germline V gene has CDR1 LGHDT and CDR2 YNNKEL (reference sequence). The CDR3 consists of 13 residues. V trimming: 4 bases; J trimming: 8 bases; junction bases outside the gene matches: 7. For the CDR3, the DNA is TGTGCCAGCAGCCCGCGACAGGGCGGGGGCTACACCTTC. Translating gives CASSPRQGGGYTF.

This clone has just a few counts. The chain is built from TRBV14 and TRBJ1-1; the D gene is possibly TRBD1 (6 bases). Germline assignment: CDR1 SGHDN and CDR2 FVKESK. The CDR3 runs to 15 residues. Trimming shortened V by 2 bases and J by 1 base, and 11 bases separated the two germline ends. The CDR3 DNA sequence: TGTGCCAGCAGCCAATCCGGCAGGGGGAACACTGAAGCTTTCTTT. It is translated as CASSQSGRGNTEAFF.

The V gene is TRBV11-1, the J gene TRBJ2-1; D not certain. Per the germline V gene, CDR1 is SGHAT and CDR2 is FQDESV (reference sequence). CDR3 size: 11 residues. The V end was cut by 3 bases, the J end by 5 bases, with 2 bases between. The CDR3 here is CASSFDNEQFF. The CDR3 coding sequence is TGTGCCAGCAGCTTCGACAATGAGCAGTTCTTC.

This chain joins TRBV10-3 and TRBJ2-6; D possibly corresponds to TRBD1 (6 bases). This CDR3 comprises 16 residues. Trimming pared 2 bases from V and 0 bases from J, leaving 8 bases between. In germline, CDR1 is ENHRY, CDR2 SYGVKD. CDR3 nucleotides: TGTGCCATCAGTGAGGGACAGAACTCTGGGGCCAACGTCCTGACTTTC. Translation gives CAISEGQNSGANVLTF.

CDR3 protein: CASSHDRDQETQYF. The CDR3 region has the DNA TGTGCCAGCAGCCATGACAGGGACCAAGAGACCCAGTACTTC. V is TRBV7-9 and J is TRBJ2-5, with 7 bases matching TRBD1. This CDR3 has 14 amino acids. J was trimmed by 0 bases and V by 5 bases; bases with no gene match: 3. CDR1 and CDR2 from the germline V gene are SEHNR and FQNEAQ (reference sequence).

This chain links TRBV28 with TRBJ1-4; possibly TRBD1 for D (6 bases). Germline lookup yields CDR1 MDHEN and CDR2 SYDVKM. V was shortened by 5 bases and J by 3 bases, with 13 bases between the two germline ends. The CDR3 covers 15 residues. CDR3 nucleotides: TGTGCCAGCAGTCCGGGGGGCCCCCCTAATGAAAAACTGTTTTTT. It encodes CASSPGGPPNEKLFF.

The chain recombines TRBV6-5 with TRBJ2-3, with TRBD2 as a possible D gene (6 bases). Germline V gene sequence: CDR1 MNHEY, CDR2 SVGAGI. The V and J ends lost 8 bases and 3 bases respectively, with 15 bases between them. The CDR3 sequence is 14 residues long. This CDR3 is CASGGTSRTDTQYF. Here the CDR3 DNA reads TGTGCCAGCGGGGGGACTTCTCGAACAGATACGCAGTATTTT.

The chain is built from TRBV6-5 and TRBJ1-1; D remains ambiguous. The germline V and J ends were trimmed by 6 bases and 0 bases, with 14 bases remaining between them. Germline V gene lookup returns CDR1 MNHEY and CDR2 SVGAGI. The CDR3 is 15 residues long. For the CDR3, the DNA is TGTGCCAGCAGAAGAGGGTCCGAGCTGAACACTGAAGCTTTCTTT. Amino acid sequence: CASRRGSELNTEAFF.

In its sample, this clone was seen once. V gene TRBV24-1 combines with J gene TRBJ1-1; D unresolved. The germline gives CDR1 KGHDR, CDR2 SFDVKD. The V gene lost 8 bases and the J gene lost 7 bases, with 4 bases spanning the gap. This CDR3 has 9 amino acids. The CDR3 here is CATKSEAFF. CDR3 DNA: TGTGCCACCAAGAGTGAAGCTTTCTTT.

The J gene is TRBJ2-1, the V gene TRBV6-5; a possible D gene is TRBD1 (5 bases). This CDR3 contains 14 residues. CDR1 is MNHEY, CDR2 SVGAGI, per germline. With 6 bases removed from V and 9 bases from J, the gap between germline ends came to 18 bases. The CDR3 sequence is CASSRQSDGGEQFF. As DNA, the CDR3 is TGTGCCAGCAGCCGACAGTCAGATGGTGGTGAGCAGTTCTTC.